This T cell receptor (beta chain) was retrieved from a study of cytomegalovirus exposure and HLA in healthy donors. This CDR3 contains 14 residues. V was clipped by 4 bases and J by 1 base, with 11 bases between them. CDR1 is SGHDT, CDR2 YYEEEE, per germline. The primer mix had 60 Vbeta and 13 Jbeta primers. Method: immunoSEQ multiplex PCR; TCRdb's copy keeps in-frame clones and lacks some. The repertoire holds 100,000 to 140,000 clones, with 73% as singletons. The sample comprised PBMCs. The TCR comes from a man aged 25-45 years in good health and CMV-seronegative. The chain joins TRBV5-6 to TRBJ1-1; unclear D gene. CDR3 amino acids: CASSVMRGNTEAFF. The CDR3 DNA reads TGTGCCAGCAGCGTGATGCGGGGGAACACTGAAGCTTTCTTT. The variable domain in full, with the rest retrieved from reference TRBV5-6 and TRBJ1-1, is DAGVTQSPTHLIKTRGQQVTLRCSPKSGHDTVSWYQQALGQGPQFIFQYYEEEERQRGNFPDRFSGHQFPNYSSELNVNALLLGDSALYLCASSVMRGNTEAFFGQGTRLTVV.